Following are 32 T cell receptor beta chains from one sample sequenced in a study of early T cells in non-severe SARS-CoV-2 infection. Each CDR3 protein gets one entry after TCRdb re-called the 5' RACE reads with MiXCR. The data contain approximately 50,000 distinct CDR3 sequences, 9.5% to 15% of them singletons. The sample taken for sequencing was whole blood. Source of these receptors: an adult who was a healthcare worker with PCR-confirmed SARS-CoV-2 infection or an uninfected control (not recorded which).

This clonotype has more than one count but fewer than ten. V is TRBV15 and J is TRBJ2-5, with no clear D. Germline V gene data show CDR1 as LNHNV and CDR2 as YYDKDF (reference sequence). CDR3 size: 14 residues. Trimming took 3 bases from V and 2 from J, leaving 10 bases between them. Here the CDR3 DNA reads TGTGCCACCAGCAGCCCCGACTGGCAAGAGACCCAGTACTTC. As protein: CATSSPDWQETQYF.

This clonotype was counted only a few times. V gene TRBV5-5 combines with J gene TRBJ2-1; 7 positions agree with TRBD2. With 0 bases clipped from V and 1 base from J, the junction kept 7 bases outside the gene matches. CDR1 and CDR2 (germline): SGHKS, YYEKEE (reference sequence). The CDR3 contains 17 residues. CDR3 nucleotides: TGTGCCAGCAGCTTGGGGGATCGGGGAGGGTCCTACAATGAGCAGTTCTTC. Translating gives CASSLGDRGGSYNEQFF.

This clonotype was seen a few times. The chain combines TRBV9 with TRBJ2-1; maybe TRBD1 (6 bases). Deletions cut 1 base from V and 0 bases from J, with 17 bases between. The CDR3 has 18 amino acids. CDR1 is SGDLS, CDR2 YYNGEE, per germline. Here the CDR3 DNA reads TGTGCCAGCAGCGTAAGTGTGGGGACACATACCTCCTACAATGAGCAGTTCTTC. This codes for CASSVSVGTHTSYNEQFF. Full variable domain (remainder filled in from reference TRBV9 and TRBJ2-1): DSGVTQTPKHLITATGQRVTLRCSPRSGDLSVYWYQQSLDQGLQFLIQYYNGEERAKGNILERFSAQQFPDLHSELNLSSLELGDSALYFCASSVSVGTHTSYNEQFFGPGTRLTVL.

The chain combines TRBV12-3 or TRBV12-4 with TRBJ1-2, with 9 bases identical to TRBD1. The CDR3 is 17 residues long. Trimming at V came to 6 bases and at J to 7 bases, leaving 18 bases not matched to a gene. Here the CDR3 DNA reads TGTGCCAGCAGGCCCTCCGGGACAGGGTTTGTAGGCGGTGGCTACACCTTC. Translated, it gives CASRPSGTGFVGGGYTF.

The rearrangement joins TRBV12-3 or TRBV12-4 to TRBJ1-3, with unresolved D. This CDR3 comprises 11 residues. Between the trimmed V and J ends, which lost 2 bases and 7 bases, there was a span of 3 bases. The DNA of the CDR3 is TGTGCCAGCAGTTTATCGAACACCATATATTTT. This translates into CASSLSNTIYF.

Regarding this clonotype: As the CDR3 is not closed by the conserved phenylalanine or tryptophan, this likely results from a read error. It is unclear where the CDR3 begins or ends on the DNA, so no DNA is shown, and the CDR3 is as TCRdb lists it. Here the CDR3 reads CASSLQTSGGLTRTKYI. The V call is TRBV12-3 or TRBV12-4, the J call TRBJ2-5; TRBD2 was called by the table and not checked on the DNA. The CDR3 numbers 17 amino acids, ends counted.

This clonotype was detected ten times or more. This chain uses TRBV5-1 with TRBJ1-1; no definite D call. The germline V gene has CDR1 SGHRS and CDR2 YFSETQ. The V end was cut by 3 bases, the J end by 6 bases, with 9 bases between. The CDR3 is 12 residues long. The CDR3 sequence: CASSSPGPEAFF. CDR3 nucleotides: TGCGCCAGCAGCTCCCCCGGACCTGAAGCTTTCTTT.

This clonotype was seen many times. The chain joins TRBV12-3 or TRBV12-4 to TRBJ1-2; 8 nucleotides align to TRBD1. Losses at the gene ends were 4 bases for V and 8 bases for J; bases not matched to a gene: 12. The CDR3 sequence is 15 residues long. The CDR3 region has the DNA TGTGCCAGCAGTTCCCCATCGACAGGGGTGGCCGGCTACACCTTC. It translates to CASSSPSTGVAGYTF.

In this sample, this clonotype turned up many times. The chain is built from TRBV7-9 and TRBJ1-5, with TRBD1 as a possible D gene (6 bases). The CDR3 consists of 18 residues. The germline gives CDR1 SEHNR, CDR2 FQNEAQ (reference sequence). V lost 1 base, J lost 0 bases, and 16 bases lay in between. CDR3 DNA sequence: TGTGCCAGCAGCTTAGTCGGAACAGGGAATTATAGCAATCAGCCCCAGCATTTT. The encoded protein is CASSLVGTGNYSNQPQHF.

In its sample, this clonotype was seen many times. This rearrangement joins TRBV20-1 to TRBJ2-7; D remains unclear. CDR1 and CDR2 from the germline V gene are DFQATT and SNEGSKA (reference sequence). The CDR3 contains 12 residues. V shed 1 base and J shed 5 bases, with 9 bases lying between them. CDR3 sequence reads: CSARGVSHEQYF. DNA for the CDR3: TGCAGTGCTAGAGGGGTTAGCCACGAGCAGTACTTC.

The chain couples TRBV9 to TRBJ2-7, with 13 bases matching TRBD2. The CDR3 sequence is 15 residues long. CDR1 and CDR2 (germline): SGDLS, YYNGEE. Trimming at V came to 3 bases and at J to 4 bases, leaving 4 bases not matched to a gene. CDR3 in amino acids: CASSETSGGMYEQYF. In DNA form, the CDR3 reads TGTGCCAGCAGCGAGACTAGCGGGGGGATGTACGAGCAGTACTTC.

The sample holds a few counts of this clonotype. The V gene is TRBV6-2 or TRBV6-3, the J gene TRBJ2-2; D remains ambiguous. Germline lookup yields CDR1 MNHEY and CDR2 SVGEGT. The CDR3 has 12 residues. Trimming stripped 8 bases from V and 4 bases from J, with 8 bases between. The DNA of the CDR3 is TGTGCCAGCCTGGACGGCACCGGGGAGCTGTTTTTT. This translates into CASLDGTGELFF.

The genes are TRBV7-2 and TRBJ2-5; 8 bases match TRBD2. This CDR3 is 15 amino acids long. Germline V gene data show CDR1 as SGHTA and CDR2 as FQGNSA. V lost 0 bases and J lost 2; bases outside the gene matches: 2. The chain's CDR3 is CASSLASGTQETQYF. Written as DNA, the CDR3 is TGTGCCAGCAGCTTAGCTAGCGGGACGCAAGAGACCCAGTACTTC.

In this sample, this clonotype turned up many times. The CDR3 spells CASSLGRQGGAFF. The CDR3, as DNA: TGCGCCAGCAGCTTGGGGCGTCAGGGTGGCGCTTTCTTT. The rearrangement uses TRBV5-1 and TRBJ1-1; weak D call: TRBD1 (5 bases). Germline CDR1 is SGHRS and CDR2 is YFSETQ. This CDR3 is built from 13 residues. Trimming took off 0 bases at V and 11 bases at J, with 14 bases between the two ends.

This clonotype showed up many times. The CDR3 nucleotides are TGTGCCAGCAGCATCAGACAGGGGTTTGAAGCTTTCTTT. This sequence encodes CASSIRQGFEAFF. This chain connects TRBV7-9 to TRBJ1-1; 8 nucleotides match TRBD1. Germline V gene data show CDR1 as SEHNR and CDR2 as FQNEAQ (reference sequence). The CDR3 loop spans 13 amino acids. V trimming: 5 bases; J trimming: 7 bases; junction bases outside the gene matches: 6.

This clonotype was found many times. This rearrangement joins TRBV10-3 to TRBJ2-3; 11 nucleotides line up with TRBD2. The CDR3 runs to 15 residues. Germline V gene data show CDR1 as ENHRY and CDR2 as SYGVKD. The V and J ends lost 7 bases and 2 bases, in that order; junction bases with no gene match: 5. The CDR3 coding sequence is TGTGCCATCACCAAGACTAGCGGGGACACAGATACGCAGTATTTT. This translates into CAITKTSGDTDTQYF.

Regarding this clonotype: An end of the junction does not agree with germline; a read error may underlie this. This CDR3 reads CASSNSGGGENLFF. The CDR3 nucleotides read TGTGCCAGCAGTAATTCAGGGGGGGGCGAAAATCTGTTTTTT. V gene TRBV6-5 combines with J gene TRBJ1-4, with 7 bases identical to TRBD1. The CDR3 sequence is 14 residues long. From germline, CDR1 is MNHEY and CDR2 SVGAGI.

The rearrangement links TRBV19 to TRBJ1-1, with a weak D call TRBD1 (6 bases). The germline gives CDR1 LNHDA, CDR2 SQIVND (reference sequence). The CDR3 has 16 residues. The V gene lost 5 bases and the J gene lost 0 bases, with 16 bases spanning the gap. CDR3 amino acids: CASSSRGARVNTEAFF. The CDR3 DNA reads TGTGCCAGTAGTTCGCGGGGGGCCCGGGTGAACACTGAAGCTTTCTTT.

This clonotype has more than one count but fewer than ten. The chain recombines TRBV2 with TRBJ1-1, with no clear D. Deletions cut 6 bases from V and 0 bases from J, with 11 bases between. Germline-derived CDR1 and CDR2 are SNHLY and FYNNEI. The CDR3 consists of 14 residues. CDR3 sequence reads: CASRLGGMNTEAFF. Here the CDR3 DNA reads TGTGCCAGCAGGTTGGGCGGCATGAACACTGAAGCTTTCTTT.

The chain carries TRBV19 and TRBJ1-5; D is possibly TRBD1 (5 bases). From germline, CDR1 is LNHDA and CDR2 SQIVND (reference sequence). Trimming removed 5 bases at V and 15 bases at J, with 23 bases between. This CDR3 spans 14 amino acids. The CDR3 DNA is TGTGCCAGTAGTGCGCGGGCCGGGGGAGCCCCATGGCATTTT. Encoded protein: CASSARAGGAPWHF.

V usage is TRBV20-1 and J usage is TRBJ2-1, with 8 bases matching TRBD2. The V segment lost 3 bases and the J segment 16 bases; nucleotides outside the gene matches: 8. The V gene's germline CDR1 is DFQATT and CDR2 SNEGSKA (reference sequence). The CDR3 length is 11 residues. The CDR3 protein is CSASSGGAIFF. In nucleotides, the CDR3 is TGCAGTGCTAGCTCCGGGGGGGCCATTTTCTTC.

This clonotype was found many times. The chain uses TRBV10-3 and TRBJ2-5; a possible D gene is TRBD2 (6 bases). V was trimmed by 3 bases and J by 5 bases, leaving 19 bases between them. Germline V gene lookup returns CDR1 ENHRY and CDR2 SYGVKD. This CDR3 is built from 16 residues. This chain's CDR3 is CAISDSRGVRFETQYF. CDR3 DNA: TGTGCCATCAGTGATTCGCGGGGTGTTAGGTTTGAGACCCAGTACTTC.

This clonotype was seen a few times. V usage is TRBV6-2 or TRBV6-3 and J usage is TRBJ2-1, with TRBD2 matching over 10 bases. The CDR3 has 12 residues. Trimming removed 2 bases from V and 13 bases from J; junction bases left unmatched: 2. In germline, CDR1 is MNHEY, CDR2 SVGEGT. CDR3 protein: CASSYVAGGQFF. The CDR3 DNA follows: TGTGCCAGCAGTTACGTAGCGGGGGGACAGTTCTTC.

This clonotype was detected a few times. A read error may account for a junction end that differs from germline. The gene calls are TRBV7-7 and TRBJ2-5; 10 positions agree with TRBD1. The CDR3 spans 15 residues. Germline CDR1 SSHAT, CDR2 FNYEAQ (reference sequence). In DNA form, the CDR3 reads TGTGCTAGCAGCTTAGAACCGGGACAGGGGGAGACCCAGTACTTC. Encoded protein: CASSLEPGQGETQYF.

This clonotype has ten or more counts. The rearrangement uses TRBV29-1 and TRBJ1-1, with a tentative D call TRBD1 (5 bases). CDR3 length equals 15 residues. The germline CDR1 and CDR2 sequences are SQVTM and ANQGSEA. V shed 4 bases and J shed 2 bases, with 17 bases lying between them. In DNA form, the CDR3 reads TGCAGCGTTGGTCTCCCCGGGACGGGAAACACTGAAGCTTTCTTT. Translation gives CSVGLPGTGNTEAFF.

The V and J genes are TRBV12-3 or TRBV12-4 and TRBJ2-7; TRBD2 matches 11 bases. The CDR3 is 16 residues long. V shed 6 bases, J shed 0 bases, and the junction held 7 bases outside the gene matches. The CDR3 sequence is CASSPLAGGPSYEQYF. CDR3 in DNA: TGTGCCAGCAGCCCTTTAGCGGGGGGGCCCTCCTACGAGCAGTACTTC.

The chain couples TRBV20-1 to TRBJ1-5; unclear D gene. Germline lookup yields CDR1 DFQATT and CDR2 SNEGSKA (reference sequence). Deletions cut 5 bases from V and 2 bases from J, with 16 bases between. The CDR3 totals 15 residues. The CDR3: CSAGSQNGRNQPQHF. The DNA for the CDR3 is TGCAGTGCTGGATCACAGAATGGGCGCAATCAGCCCCAGCATTTT.

This clonotype was seen a few times. This chain uses TRBV20-1 with TRBJ2-3; 9 nucleotides line up with TRBD2. Trimming cost V 0 bases and J 2 bases; bases outside gene matches: 6. Per the germline V gene, CDR1 is DFQATT and CDR2 is SNEGSKA (reference sequence). CDR3 length equals 16 residues. CDR3 bases: TGCAGTGCTAGAGATGAGCGGGGGGCCGCCACAGATACGCAGTATTTT. The encoded protein is CSARDERGAATDTQYF.

This clonotype was seen many times. The chain joins TRBV7-9 to TRBJ2-1; D is perhaps TRBD2 (6 bases). V dropped 8 bases and J dropped 0 bases, with 8 bases sitting between them. The CDR3 extends over 13 amino acids. Germline-derived CDR1 and CDR2 are SEHNR and FQNEAQ (reference sequence). The chain's CDR3 is CASSGSSYNEQFF. CDR3 DNA sequence: TGTGCCAGCTCCGGGAGCTCCTACAATGAGCAGTTCTTC. Based on the CDR3 plus reference TRBV7-9 and TRBJ2-1, the full variable domain is DTGVSQNPRHKITKRGQNVTFRCDPISEHNRLYWYRQTLGQGPEFLTYFQNEAQLEKSRLLSDRFSAERPKGSFSTLEIQRTEQGDSAMYLCASSGSSYNEQFFGPGTRLTVL.

Many counts were recorded for this clonotype. The rearrangement joins TRBV18 to TRBJ2-7; 9 nucleotides line up with TRBD2. Germline trimming cut 1 base from V and 6 bases from J; bases unmatched to any gene: 10. The CDR3 contains 16 residues. Germline loops: CDR1 KGHSH, CDR2 LQKENI. CDR3 DNA sequence: TGTGCCAGCTCACCACTCCCTAGCGGGACGGCGGGCGAGCAGTACTTC. Its translation is CASSPLPSGTAGEQYF.

The V call is TRBV19, the J call TRBJ2-7; 8 bases agree with TRBD2. Trimming at V came to 5 bases and at J to 5 bases, leaving 14 bases not matched to a gene. CDR3 length: 16 residues. Germline V gene lookup returns CDR1 LNHDA and CDR2 SQIVND (reference sequence). CDR3 in DNA: TGTGCCAGTAGTGCGACACTAGCGGCCGACAGCGACGAGCAGTACTTC. Amino acids: CASSATLAADSDEQYF.

The chain links TRBV12-3 or TRBV12-4 to TRBJ1-1; D unresolved. This CDR3 contains 17 residues. Deletions cut 3 bases from V and 1 base from J, with 18 bases between. The CDR3, as DNA: TGTGCCAGCAGTTTCGGCTATGCGGTCATTTCGAACACTGAAGCTTTCTTT. This sequence encodes CASSFGYAVISNTEAFF.